This TCR beta chain was retrieved from a study of Ad26.COV2.S vaccination and SARS-CoV-2 variants. Study details: Among those in the COV1001 Ad26.COV2.S trial arm was the donor. Ad26.COV2.S given intramuscularly, once or twice 56 days apart.

Only in-frame clones appear in the TCRdb table, and some are missing; sequencing was by immunoSEQ multiplex PCR. The repertoire holds around 340,000 clones, with 75% to 90% as singletons. As for this clone: Its antigen is not known.

Study-wide results and caveats: Reported post-vaccination CD8+ and CD4+ T cell responses to spike showed substantial breadth.

Trimming removed 3 bases at V and 5 bases at J, with 13 bases between. Germline assignment: CDR1 LNHNV and CDR2 YYDKDF (reference sequence). The CDR3 covers 14 residues. Treatment reported: some 19 received Ad26.COV2.S at low or high dose, single or two shots; 5 received placebo; per-sample allocation not given. Day 63 following the first vaccine or placebo injection was when the samples were taken. The genes are TRBV15 and TRBJ2-5, with D perhaps TRBD2 (7 bases). The clonotype was recovered from a person aged 18 to 59 who received the Ad26.COV2.S COVID-19 vaccine or a placebo. The input for sequencing was peripheral blood, taken in a trial of Ad26.COV2.S vaccine versus placebo. The CDR3 nucleotides are TGTGCCACCAGCAGCTCTGGGAGGGGGGAGACCCAGTACTTC. This codes for CATSSSGRGETQYF.